A selection of T cell receptor beta chains follows, all from one sample in a study of cytomegalovirus exposure and HLA in healthy donors. Measured with immunoSEQ multiplex PCR; TCRdb has only the in-frame clones, and not every one. This sample has about 150,000 clones, with 88% found just once. The sequenced material came from PBMCs. These receptors came from a man aged 18 to 29 in good health and CMV-seronegative. Both conserved end residues are part of each CDR3. A D gene is named only where the DNA matches it firmly. Size values are once, few and many counts, or a class for expanded clones, and some rows have none.

.	.	TRBV4-1	TRBJ1-5	CASSQGWGPGLTTDSNQPQHF	TGCGCCAGCAGCCAAGGATGGGGCCCCGGGCTAACGACCGATAGCAATCAGCCCCAGCATTTT
.	TRBD1	TRBV10-1	TRBJ1-4	CASSESGTGNPEKLFF	TGCGCCAGCAGTGAGTCGGGGACAGGGAATCCGGAAAAACTGTTTTTT
.	.	TRBV28	TRBJ1-1	CASSFSGFTEAFF	TGTGCCAGCAGTTTTAGTGGTTTCACTGAAGCTTTCTTT
.	.	TRBV4-3	TRBJ1-1	CASSQDPDTEAFF	TGCGCCAGCAGCCAAGATCCGGACACTGAAGCTTTCTTT
.	.	TRBV5-4	TRBJ1-4	CASSIGGFHEKLFF	TGTGCCAGCAGTATCGGGGGGTTTCATGAAAAACTGTTTTTT
.	.	TRBV2	TRBJ2-3	CASVDEGMSTDTQYF	TGTGCCAGCGTCGACGAGGGAATGAGCACAGATACGCAGTATTTT
.	TRBD2	TRBV4-1	TRBJ2-5	CASSRNPSGAGGETQYF	TGCGCCAGCAGCCGAAATCCCTCGGGAGCGGGAGGGGAGACCCAGTACTTC
.	TRBD2	TRBV27	TRBJ2-7	CASSLAGEFYEQYF	TGTGCCAGCAGTTTAGCGGGAGAGTTCTACGAGCAGTACTTC
.	.	TRBV6-5	TRBJ1-2	CASSYGGAPDGYTF	TGTGCCAGCAGTTACGGTGGGGCGCCGGACGGCTACACCTTC
.	.	TRBV5-4	TRBJ2-2	CASSSPGELFF	TGTGCCAGCAGCTCTCCCGGGGAGCTGTTTTTT
.	.	TRBV2	TRBJ1-2	CASSGLTGPDYGYTF	TGTGCCAGCAGTGGCTTGACAGGCCCGGACTATGGCTACACCTTC
.	.	TRBV5-4	TRBJ2-4	CASSPMTGGGPGNIQYF	TGTGCCAGCAGCCCAATGACTGGGGGGGGGCCGGGAAACATTCAGTACTTC
.	.	TRBV7-2	TRBJ2-7	CASSPHRLGEQYF	TGTGCCAGCAGCCCTCACCGACTGGGTGAGCAGTACTTC
.	.	TRBV7-8	TRBJ2-5	CASSSSLGSGETQYF	TGTGCCAGCAGCTCGAGTCTAGGGAGCGGGGAGACCCAGTACTTC
.	.	TRBV7-6	TRBJ2-2	CASSLDTNTGELFF	TGTGCCAGCAGCTTAGACACGAACACCGGGGAGCTGTTTTTT
.	TRBD2	TRBV19	TRBJ2-1	CASIGISGGARDEQFF	TGTGCCAGTATTGGGATTAGCGGGGGGGCCCGGGATGAGCAGTTCTTC
.	.	TRBV10-1	TRBJ2-7	CASSESSGDAYEQYF	TGCGCCAGCAGTGAGTCTTCGGGGGACGCCTACGAGCAGTACTTC
.	TRBD2	TRBV4-2	TRBJ2-2	CASSPYAGTSGANTGELFF	TGTGCCAGCAGCCCCTACGCCGGGACTAGCGGGGCGAACACCGGGGAGCTGTTTTTT
.	TRBD1	TRBV25-1	TRBJ2-6	CASRGQGRGGANVLTF	TGTGCCAGCAGAGGACAGGGGAGGGGGGGGGCCAACGTCCTGACTTTC
.	TRBD2	TRBV7-9	TRBJ2-1	CASSARGSGSSYNEQFF	TGTGCCAGCAGCGCGAGGGGGAGCGGGAGCTCCTACAATGAGCAGTTCTTC
.	TRBD1	TRBV6-5	TRBJ1-2	CASSRGNYGYTF	TGTGCCAGCAGCAGGGGGAACTATGGCTACACCTTC
once	TRBD1	TRBV10-3	TRBJ2-7	CAIRPGQVSYEQYF	TGTGCCATCAGGCCGGGACAGGTCTCCTACGAGCAGTACTTC
.	.	TRBV6-1	TRBJ1-3	CASRGAYGNTIYF	TGTGCCAGTCGGGGGGCTTACGGAAACACCATATATTTT
.	.	TRBV5-4	TRBJ1-1	CASSLDRDTEAFF	TGTGCCAGCAGCTTGGACAGGGACACTGAAGCTTTCTTT
.	.	TRBV28	TRBJ2-1	CASQGEHYNEQFF	TGTGCCAGTCAAGGGGAACACTACAATGAGCAGTTCTTC
.	TRBD1	TRBV18	TRBJ2-1	CASSPPGDRGNEQFF	TGTGCCAGCTCACCACCGGGGGACAGGGGGAATGAGCAGTTCTTC
.	.	TRBV13	TRBJ2-3	CASSLTAGVSDTQYF	TGTGCCAGCAGCTTGACGGCCGGGGTGTCAGATACGCAGTATTTT
.	TRBD1	TRBV6-5	TRBJ1-1	CAIHTGQGITEAFF	TGTGCCATCCATACCGGACAGGGCATAACTGAAGCTTTCTTT
.	.	TRBV7-9	TRBJ2-5	CASSTAQGRQETQYF	TGTGCCAGCAGCACCGCACAGGGAAGGCAGGAGACCCAGTACTTC
.	.	TRBV28	TRBJ1-1	CASSPDMNTEAFF	TGTGCCAGCAGCCCCGACATGAACACTGAAGCTTTCTTT
few	.	TRBV5-6	TRBJ1-6	CASSSRHRALSPLHF	TGTGCCAGCAGCTCCAGACACCGCGCTCTGTCACCCCTCCACTTT
.	.	TRBV5-1	TRBJ1-1	CASSLAGDSTEAFF	TGCGCCAGCAGCTTGGCCGGCGACAGTACTGAAGCTTTCTTT